Each of the 17 T cell receptor beta chains below was sequenced from the same sample in a study of OX40 agonist ivuxolimab in advanced cancers. Library construction relied on the immunoSEQ multiplex PCR assay. TCRdb provides this immuneACCESS table in a form limited to in-frame rearrangements. Some clones are lacking; in checked studies, under half of them reflect an unresolved V gene, and why the rest are absent is not known. The sample profile shows tens of thousands of clones; 70% to 90% of them were found once. The leading ten clones occupy 6.5% to 9% of the sample. The starting material was CD4+ or CD8+ T cells sorted from blood, obtained in a trial of the OX40 agonist ivuxolimab. The receptors originated from an adult with an advanced solid tumor such as melanoma, head and neck, liver or kidney cancer.

A remark on this clone: Relative to the germline gene, one junction end is altered; a read error may explain this. The V call is TRBV6-4, the J call TRBJ2-1; 7 nucleotides match TRBD2. This CDR3 contains 13 residues. Germline V gene lookup returns CDR1 MRHNA and CDR2 SNTAGT. The CDR3 nucleotides are TGTGCCAGCAGTGAAGGGACTAACAATGAGCGGTTCTTC. As protein: CASSEGTNNERFF.

The V gene is TRBV9, the J gene TRBJ2-3, with D uncertain. Per germline, CDR1 SGDLS and CDR2 YYNGEE. Trimming cost V 0 bases and J 1 base, with 6 bases left between them. The CDR3 is 14 residues long. As DNA, the CDR3 is TGTGCCAGCAGCGTAGACTACCGCACAGATACGCAGTATTTT. It specifies CASSVDYRTDTQYF.

The chain is built from TRBV6-6 and TRBJ2-7, with D tentatively TRBD2 (6 bases). CDR1 is MNHNY, CDR2 SVGAGI, per germline (reference sequence). This CDR3 region has 16 residues. Trimming took 6 bases from V and 4 from J, leaving 22 bases between them. CDR3 protein: CASRGGSVAGIYEQYF. CDR3 sequence (DNA): TGTGCCAGCAGGGGGGGTTCGGTAGCAGGAATATACGAGCAGTACTTC.

This clone was counted a single time. The chain has TRBV2 and TRBJ1-2; no clear D. Trimming took off 6 bases at V and 2 bases at J, with 7 bases between the two ends. CDR3 size: 12 residues. Germline V gene data show CDR1 as SNHLY and CDR2 as FYNNEI. The CDR3 DNA reads TGTGCCAGCAGCCTCATGAACTATGGCTACACCTTC. Encoded protein: CASSLMNYGYTF.

The V and J genes are TRBV6-5 and TRBJ1-2; no clear D. V lost 2 bases and J 4 bases, leaving 17 bases between the germline ends. This CDR3 region has 16 residues. From germline, CDR1 is MNHEY and CDR2 SVGAGI. CDR3 region: CASSYAGTWGSYGYTF. As DNA, the CDR3 is TGTGCCAGCAGTTACGCGGGTACATGGGGTTCCTATGGCTACACCTTC.

The chain links TRBV12-5 to TRBJ2-1; 10 nucleotides line up with TRBD2. Germline V gene lookup returns CDR1 LGHNT and CDR2 FRNRAP. There are 15 residues in the CDR3. Trimming at V came to 6 bases and at J to 2 bases, leaving 4 bases not matched to a gene. CDR3 nucleotide sequence: TGTGCTAGTGGAACCACTAGCGGGACCTACAATGAGCAGTTCTTC. It yields the protein CASGTTSGTYNEQFF.

The chain recombines TRBV7-9 with TRBJ2-5, with D perhaps TRBD2 (6 bases). Trimming stripped 1 base from V and 4 bases from J, with 10 bases between. This CDR3 is 14 amino acids long. Germline CDR1 SEHNR, CDR2 FQNEAQ (reference sequence). The CDR3 DNA follows: TGTGCCAGCAGCTTAGTGTGGGGAGGAGAGACCCAGTACTTC. Residues: CASSLVWGGETQYF.

The genes are TRBV5-4 and TRBJ1-1, with TRBD1 identical over 7 bases. Germline V gene data show CDR1 as SGHNT and CDR2 as YYREEE (reference sequence). V shed 3 bases and J 3 bases; nucleotides not matched to a gene: 2. The CDR3 has 13 amino acids. The CDR3 region is CASSSTGDTEAFF. Here the CDR3 DNA reads TGTGCCAGCAGCTCCACAGGGGACACTGAAGCTTTCTTT. The complete variable domain, with remaining parts taken from reference TRBV5-4 and TRBJ1-1, reads ETGVTQSPTHLIKTRGQQVTLRCSSQSGHNTVSWYQQALGQGPQFIFQYYREEENGRGNFPPRFSGLQFPNYSSELNVNALELDDSALYLCASSSTGDTEAFFGQGTRLTVV.

The chain uses TRBV5-1 and TRBJ1-1, with a weak D call TRBD1 (6 bases). From germline, CDR1 is SGHRS and CDR2 YFSETQ. V lost 5 bases to trimming and J lost 1 base, with 21 bases between them. The CDR3 totals 17 residues. The CDR3 DNA is TGCGCCAGCAGGGGGGGCACGGGACTCCTGCAGAACACTGAAGCTTTCTTT. This translates into CASRGGTGLLQNTEAFF.

V gene TRBV18 combines with J gene TRBJ2-1, with D unresolved. Looked up from germline, CDR1 is KGHSH and CDR2 is LQKENI. V gave up 5 bases and J gave up 4 bases, with 9 bases separating them. This CDR3 has 13 residues. The CDR3 region is CASSRTAYNEQFF. The CDR3 DNA reads as TGTGCCAGCTCAAGGACGGCGTACAATGAGCAGTTCTTC.

This clone has just one count. V usage is TRBV19 and J usage is TRBJ2-5, with no clear D. The DNA end lines up better with TRBJ2-7; the J call may be wrong. The CDR3 sequence is 13 residues long. Germline V gives CDR1 LNHDA, CDR2 SQIVND (reference sequence). In nucleotides, the CDR3 is TGTGCCAGTAGCACGGCGCCCTCCTACGAGCAGTACTTC. Translated, it gives CASSTAPSYEQYF.

V usage is TRBV4-1 and J usage is TRBJ2-2; D unclear. The V gene lost 3 bases and the J gene lost 8 bases, with 7 bases spanning the gap. The germline V gene has CDR1 MGHRA and CDR2 YSYEKL. This CDR3 has 12 amino acids. The CDR3 reads CASSHESGELFF. CDR3 bases: TGCGCCAGCAGCCACGAGAGTGGGGAGCTGTTTTTT.

J is TRBJ2-1 and V is TRBV10-3, with D maybe TRBD1 (6 bases). V lost 10 bases and J 5 bases, leaving 12 bases between the germline ends. Looked up from germline, CDR1 is ENHRY and CDR2 is SYGVKD. There are 12 residues in the CDR3. CDR3 protein: CATRTANNEQFF. The CDR3 region has the DNA TGTGCCACCCGGACAGCTAACAATGAGCAGTTCTTC.

This chain uses TRBV7-9 with TRBJ2-2; 8 positions match TRBD1. After removal of 4 bases from V and 5 bases from J, the junction contained 9 bases not matched to a gene. The CDR3 loop spans 16 amino acids. The germline gives CDR1 SEHNR, CDR2 FQNEAQ (reference sequence). The CDR3 sequence is CASSYPGTGTTGELFF. The CDR3 coding sequence is TGTGCCAGCAGCTACCCCGGGACAGGTACTACCGGGGAGCTGTTTTTT. Full variable domain (outside the CDR3, taken from reference TRBV7-9 and TRBJ2-2): DTGVSQNPRHKITKRGQNVTFRCDPISEHNRLYWYRQTLGQGPEFLTYFQNEAQLEKSRLLSDRFSAERPKGSFSTLEIQRTEQGDSAMYLCASSYPGTGTTGELFFGEGSRLTVL.

The rearrangement uses TRBV30 and TRBJ2-5; D is undetermined. The DNA end lines up better with TRBJ2-7; the J call may be wrong. CDR3 length: 14 amino acids. The germline gives CDR1 GTSNPN, CDR2 SVGIG (reference sequence). CDR3 nucleotides: TGTGCCTGGAGGAGCGTGCTGGACTCCTACGAGCAGTACTTC. Its protein product is CAWRSVLDSYEQYF.

V and J are TRBV5-1 and TRBJ1-3; D not certain. This CDR3 is built from 17 residues. Germline CDR1 and CDR2: SGHRS and YFSETQ. The ends were cut back, 0 bases at V and 0 bases at J, with 13 bases in the middle. The CDR3 reads CASSLEGLWSSGNTIYF. Written as DNA, the CDR3 is TGCGCCAGCAGCTTGGAAGGACTGTGGAGCTCTGGAAACACCATATATTTT.

Turning to this clone: A clone one base away is much larger, so this may be a read error. DNA for the CDR3: TGTGCCAGCAGCCCACGGACAGGGAACACCGGGGAGCTGTTTTTT. It yields the protein CASSPRTGNTGELFF. The V gene is TRBV21-1, the J gene TRBJ2-2; TRBD1 is taken as the D call from the table, unchecked against the DNA. TRBV21-1 is annotated as a pseudogene. CDR3 size: 15 residues.